The clone carrying this T cell receptor (beta chain) was picked up many times. Its specificity is unknown. The V end was cut by 0 bases, the J end by 0 bases, with 11 bases between. The CDR3 loop spans 17 amino acids. Per the germline V gene, CDR1 is MGHRA and CDR2 is YSYEKL. TCRdb reanalysed the multiplex PCR reads using MiXCR and keeps one entry per CDR3 protein. Here the sample spans tens of thousands of distinct CDR3 sequences, 23% being singletons. This sample stems from a study of breast tumors, draining lymph nodes, adjacent tissues. Broader study findings: That most tumor T cells come from lymph nodes remained unproven. Compared with lymph nodes, tumors were less diverse; compared with nontumor tissue, more. Luminal-like breast cancer showed significantly greater tumor-nontumor repertoire similarity than basal-like breast cancer did. Data fit most tumor T cells coming from lymph node, expanding in tumor.

The sequence was collected from a female donor with breast cancer. Some clones in this sample may be carry-over from other donors' samples. The sequenced sample was breast tumor tissue. This chain links TRBV4-1 with TRBJ2-2, with a weak D call TRBD2 (5 bases). CDR3 residues: CASSQDREGANTGELFF. The CDR3 coding sequence is TGCGCCAGCAGCCAAGATCGAGAGGGAGCGAACACCGGGGAGCTGTTTTTT.